This TCR beta chain was sequenced during a study of response to subunit inactivated influenza vaccine. Study-level points and caveats: Researchers suggested that each seasonal influenza vaccination recruits few new T cells.

Germline CDR1 is SEHNR and CDR2 is FQNEAQ (reference sequence). Trimming shortened V by 4 bases and J by 5 bases, and 14 bases separated the two germline ends. The CDR3 loop spans 14 amino acids. This clonotype was counted ten times or more. Its antigen is unidentified. TCRdb analysed the RT-PCR reads with MiXCR anew, one entry per CDR3 protein. The sample contains approximately 500,000 distinct CDR3 sequences, around 13% of which appear only once. This sequence originates from a man aged 45-60 years who received an inactivated influenza vaccine. The chain joins TRBV7-9 to TRBJ2-5, with a weak D call TRBD1 (6 bases). This material consisted of PBMCs from blood, taken roughly 6 weeks after vaccination. CDR3 DNA sequence: TGTGCCAGCAGCTACGGACAGAGCAGCGAGACCCAGTACTTC. Encoded protein: CASSYGQSSETQYF.